These 29 T cell receptor beta chains came from one sample sequenced in a study of cytomegalovirus exposure and HLA in healthy donors. Vbeta (60) and Jbeta (13) primers were used in the PCR. TCRdb's copy holds only in-frame clones and misses some; the assay was immunoSEQ multiplex PCR. Among about 190,000 clones listed, roughly 86% were seen once. Material for sequencing was PBMCs. Receptor source: a man in his forties or fifties in good health and CMV-seropositive.

J is TRBJ2-1 and V is TRBV5-1; D ambiguous. The CDR3 spans 15 residues. The germline V gene encodes CDR1 SGHRS and CDR2 YFSETQ. Trimming took off 2 bases at V and 0 bases at J, with 9 bases between the two ends. Here the CDR3 reads CASSFRADSYNEQFF. The CDR3 coding sequence is TGCGCCAGCAGCTTCCGCGCCGACTCCTACAATGAGCAGTTCTTC.

The gene calls are TRBV6-6 and TRBJ1-5; a weak D match, TRBD1 (6 bases). The V gene's germline CDR1 is MNHNY and CDR2 SVGAGI (reference sequence). This CDR3 has 14 amino acids. The V end lost 4 bases, the J end lost 2 bases, and 9 bases lay between the germline ends. This chain's CDR3 is CASSFRGGNQPQHF. DNA of the CDR3: TGTGCCAGCAGTTTCAGGGGCGGCAATCAGCCCCAGCATTTT.

The CDR3, as DNA: TGCGCCAGCAGCCTAGGGACTAGCGGGAGCTTAGCCGGGGAGCTGTTTTTT. Amino acids: CASSLGTSGSLAGELFF. This chain links TRBV4-3 with TRBJ2-2, with 14 bases identical to TRBD2. Trimming at V came to 4 bases and at J to 6 bases, leaving 7 bases not matched to a gene. The CDR3 sequence is 17 residues long. Germline V gives CDR1 LGHNA, CDR2 YSLEER.

The chain employs TRBV2 and TRBJ1-2, with 7 bases identical to TRBD1. Germline V gene sequence: CDR1 SNHLY, CDR2 FYNNEI. The CDR3 is made up of 13 amino acids. The V and J ends lost 4 bases and 4 bases, in that order; junction bases with no gene match: 3. CDR3 loop: CASSGQGSYGYTF. The CDR3 region has the DNA TGTGCCAGCAGTGGACAGGGTTCCTATGGCTACACCTTC.

This rearrangement joins TRBV6-6 to TRBJ1-2; 10 bases fit TRBD1. The CDR3 totals 14 residues. In germline, CDR1 is MNHNY, CDR2 SVGAGI (reference sequence). V trimming: 6 bases; J trimming: 4 bases; junction bases outside the gene matches: 5. CDR3 amino acids: CASRSGTGAYGYTF. In nucleotides, the CDR3 is TGTGCCAGCAGGTCCGGGACAGGGGCCTATGGCTACACCTTC.

This chain joins TRBV2 and TRBJ2-7, with D possibly matching TRBD2 (5 bases). The germline V gene encodes CDR1 SNHLY and CDR2 FYNNEI. The CDR3 has 12 residues. V lost 7 bases, J lost 6 bases, and 13 bases lay in between. Written as DNA, the CDR3 is TGTGCCAGCACCCCACTAGTGGGCGAGCAGTACTTC. This encodes CASTPLVGEQYF.

The chain couples TRBV5-1 to TRBJ2-5; D might be TRBD2 (7 bases). V was cut by 5 bases and J by 3 bases, with 23 bases left in between. Germline CDR1 is SGHRS and CDR2 is YFSETQ. This CDR3 spans 17 amino acids. The CDR3 region has the DNA TGCGCCAGCAGACCTGCCCCGGGGGCTAGCGGAAAAGAGACCCAGTACTTC. Translating gives CASRPAPGASGKETQYF.

This clone was detected only once. This chain joins TRBV7-8 and TRBJ1-1; D is unresolved. Germline V gene lookup returns CDR1 SGHVS and CDR2 FQNEAQ. V was cut by 4 bases and J by 1 base, with 19 bases left in between. The CDR3 has 17 residues. Here the CDR3 reads CASSSPREGVRNTEAFF. In nucleotides, the CDR3 is TGTGCCAGCAGCTCGCCAAGGGAGGGAGTCAGGAACACTGAAGCTTTCTTT.

This chain connects TRBV2 to TRBJ2-7, with a weak D call TRBD1 (6 bases). Trimming pared 3 bases from V and 9 bases from J, leaving 12 bases between. CDR3 length: 12 amino acids. The germline gives CDR1 SNHLY, CDR2 FYNNEI. CDR3 protein: CASSEVQGPQYF. DNA of the CDR3: TGTGCCAGCAGTGAGGTTCAGGGGCCGCAGTACTTC.

The V gene is TRBV2, the J gene TRBJ1-2; possible D gene TRBD1, 6 bases. Germline V gives CDR1 SNHLY, CDR2 FYNNEI. The V end lost 3 bases, the J end lost 7 bases, and 12 bases lay between the germline ends. CDR3 length equals 13 residues. CDR3 region: CASSDNRDGGYTF. For the CDR3, the DNA is TGTGCCAGCAGTGACAACAGGGATGGTGGCTACACCTTC.

CDR3 in DNA: TGTGCCAGCAGTTACTTCAGACAGGAAAATAATTCACCCCTCCACTTT. The encoded protein is CASSYFRQENNSPLHF. This rearrangement joins TRBV6-6 to TRBJ1-6; tentatively, D is TRBD1 (6 bases). The germline V gene has CDR1 MNHNY and CDR2 SVGAGI (reference sequence). V lost 1 base, J lost 5 bases, and 12 bases lay in between. The CDR3 runs to 16 residues.

This clone has just one count. The chain uses TRBV7-9 and TRBJ2-3; 12 nucleotides align to TRBD2. The CDR3 totals 16 residues. CDR1 SEHNR and CDR2 FQNEAQ come from the germline V gene (reference sequence). V lost 4 bases to trimming and J lost 4 bases; unmatched junction nucleotides: 6. This CDR3 reads CASSYPSGRGADTQYF. The DNA of the CDR3 is TGTGCCAGCAGCTACCCTAGCGGGAGGGGTGCAGATACGCAGTATTTT.

The rearrangement uses TRBV7-9 and TRBJ2-7, with 10 positions matching TRBD1. Trimming at V came to 4 bases and at J to 1 base, leaving 7 bases not matched to a gene. The CDR3 spans 16 residues. Germline values: CDR1 SEHNR, CDR2 FQNEAQ (reference sequence). CDR3 in DNA: TGTGCCAGCAGCTACGGGCCGGGACAGGGGTCCTACGAGCAGTACTTC. Protein: CASSYGPGQGSYEQYF.

The chain combines TRBV4-1 with TRBJ2-7; 12 nucleotides match TRBD2. V lost 0 bases to trimming and J lost 1 base; unmatched junction nucleotides: 10. The V gene's germline CDR1 is MGHRA and CDR2 YSYEKL. This CDR3 is built from 19 residues. The CDR3, as DNA: TGCGCCAGCAGCCAAGATCGAATCGGGCTAGCGGGAGGGTCCTACGAGCAGTACTTC. Amino acids: CASSQDRIGLAGGSYEQYF.

The chain couples TRBV6-8 to TRBJ2-5, with D maybe TRBD2 (6 bases). The germline V and J ends were trimmed by 7 bases and 9 bases, with 18 bases remaining between them. The length of the CDR3 is 13 residues. The germline gives CDR1 MNHGY, CDR2 SAAAGT. The CDR3 DNA is TGTGCCAGCACCTACTGGGGGGAGGAGGCCCAGTACTTC. It yields the protein CASTYWGEEAQYF.

The J gene is TRBJ1-5, the V gene TRBV5-6, with a tentative D call TRBD1 (5 bases). The length of the CDR3 is 15 residues. In germline, CDR1 is SGHDT, CDR2 YYEEEE. V lost 0 bases and J 2 bases, leaving 9 bases between the germline ends. CDR3 sequence: CASSLGQPGNQPQHF. The CDR3 DNA follows: TGTGCCAGCAGCTTGGGACAGCCTGGCAATCAGCCCCAGCATTTT.

V gene TRBV5-1 combines with J gene TRBJ1-1; possibly TRBD1 for D (6 bases). V was cut by 0 bases and J by 0 bases, with 12 bases left in between. CDR1 and CDR2 from the germline V gene are SGHRS and YFSETQ. The CDR3 is made up of 16 amino acids. CDR3 region: CASSLVQGTMNTEAFF. The DNA for the CDR3 is TGCGCCAGCAGCTTGGTACAGGGAACCATGAACACTGAAGCTTTCTTT.

This chain connects TRBV28 to TRBJ2-7; no clear D gene. Trimming took off 1 base at V and 4 bases at J, with 8 bases between the two ends. Germline values: CDR1 MDHEN, CDR2 SYDVKM. The CDR3 covers 13 residues. In DNA, the CDR3 is TGTGCCAGCAGTTTATTGGCAGCGTACGAGCAGTACTTC. Translated, it gives CASSLLAAYEQYF.

The chain combines TRBV7-7 with TRBJ2-5; 7 nucleotides agree with TRBD2. Germline V lookup: CDR1 SSHAT, CDR2 FNYEAQ (reference sequence). Unmatched junction bases numbered 0, after V lost 3 bases and J lost 5 bases. The CDR3 length is 12 residues. The CDR3 region has the DNA TGTGCCAGCAGCTTCGGGGGGGAGACCCAGTACTTC. Amino acids: CASSFGGETQYF.

This clone was observed a handful of times. This chain links TRBV7-8 with TRBJ2-7; tentatively, D is TRBD1 (6 bases). Germline CDR1 reads SGHVS; CDR2 reads FQNEAQ. This CDR3 is built from 15 residues. Trimming removed 5 bases from V and 0 bases from J, with 14 bases in between. The chain's CDR3 is CASSPRVDSSYEQYF. The CDR3 DNA sequence: TGTGCCAGCAGCCCCCGGGTGGACAGCTCCTACGAGCAGTACTTC.

The chain is built from TRBV6-6 and TRBJ2-7, with D possibly TRBD1 on 6 matching bases. Germline CDR1 and CDR2: MNHNY and SVGAGI (reference sequence). This CDR3 is 14 amino acids long. V dropped 6 bases and J dropped 9 bases, with 21 bases sitting between them. The CDR3 region is CASRIGQSVYSQYF. The CDR3 coding sequence is TGTGCCAGCAGAATCGGACAGTCAGTCTATTCGCAGTACTTC.

V and J are TRBV5-6 and TRBJ1-1; 9 positions agree with TRBD1. With V trimmed by 0 bases and J by 0 bases, 6 bases remained unmatched. CDR3 length: 17 amino acids. Germline V gene sequence: CDR1 SGHDT, CDR2 YYEEEE. The CDR3, as DNA: TGTGCCAGCAGCTTGGGCGGGACAGGGATACTGAACACTGAAGCTTTCTTT. The encoded protein is CASSLGGTGILNTEAFF.

The V call is TRBV7-9, the J call TRBJ1-5; 7 bases match TRBD1. This CDR3 region has 17 residues. Germline CDR1 is SEHNR and CDR2 is FQNEAQ (reference sequence). Germline trimming cut 5 bases from V and 6 bases from J; bases unmatched to any gene: 16. CDR3: CASSLGTATLKGQPQHF. In DNA form, the CDR3 reads TGTGCCAGCAGCCTCGGGACAGCTACTTTAAAGGGTCAGCCCCAGCATTTT.

The DNA of the CDR3 is TGTGCCAGCAGTTTTGGCGGGGCCGTCAATGAGCAGTTCTTC. Protein sequence: CASSFGGAVNEQFF. The chain joins TRBV27 to TRBJ2-1; TRBD2 is a possible D gene (6 bases). Germline CDR1 reads MNHEY; CDR2 reads SMNVEV (reference sequence). This CDR3 comprises 14 residues. V was clipped by 3 bases and J by 6 bases, with 12 bases between them.

The chain couples TRBV5-1 to TRBJ2-5, with D possibly matching TRBD2 (6 bases). CDR3 length equals 18 residues. V was trimmed by 0 bases and J by 3 bases, leaving 21 bases between them. CDR1 is SGHRS and CDR2 is YFSETQ in the germline V gene. CDR3 coding DNA: TGCGCCAGCAGCTTGGCGGGACTCCAGGGTTACGAAAAAGAGACCCAGTACTTC. Its protein product is CASSLAGLQGYEKETQYF.

The CDR3 loop is CASSLGQGLNYGYTF. In DNA, the CDR3 is TGTGCCAGCAGCTTGGGACAAGGACTTAACTATGGCTACACCTTC. The chain couples TRBV5-8 to TRBJ1-2, with unresolved D. V dropped 0 bases and J dropped 1 base, with 10 bases sitting between them. CDR1 SGHTS and CDR2 YDEGEE come from the germline V gene. The CDR3 runs 15 residues.

The CDR3 DNA is TGTGCCTGGAGTGTACAGCGTAGCGGGAGGGGAGGTGAGCAGTTCTTC. This gives the protein CAWSVQRSGRGGEQFF. The chain combines TRBV30 with TRBJ2-1, with TRBD2 matching 11 bases. The CDR3 sequence is 16 residues long. V gave up 0 bases and J gave up 9 bases; unmatched junction bases: 10. Germline V gene data show CDR1 as GTSNPN and CDR2 as SVGIG (reference sequence).

This clone was observed a single time. This sequence joins TRBV4-1 and TRBJ1-5; 7 nucleotides match TRBD1. This CDR3 is 16 amino acids long. Losses at the gene ends were 5 bases for V and 3 bases for J; bases not matched to a gene: 10. In germline, CDR1 is MGHRA, CDR2 YSYEKL. In DNA form, the CDR3 reads TGCGCCAGCAGCGTTATACCGGGACAGAACAATCAGCCCCAGCATTTT. Amino acid sequence: CASSVIPGQNNQPQHF.

J is TRBJ1-5 and V is TRBV19; 7 bases align to TRBD1. The germline gives CDR1 LNHDA, CDR2 SQIVND (reference sequence). CDR3 length: 14 amino acids. V gave up 7 bases and J gave up 3 bases; unmatched junction bases: 6. CDR3 DNA sequence: TGTGCCAGTACAGGCAGGGGGGACAATCAGCCCCAGCATTTT. Amino acid sequence: CASTGRGDNQPQHF. The full variable domain, its missing parts supplied by reference TRBV19 and TRBJ1-5, is DGGITQSPKYLFRKEGQNVTLSCEQNLNHDAMYWYRQDPGQGLRLIYYSQIVNDFQKGDIAEGYSVSREKKESFPLTVTSAQKNPTAFYLCASTGRGDNQPQHFGDGTRLSIL.